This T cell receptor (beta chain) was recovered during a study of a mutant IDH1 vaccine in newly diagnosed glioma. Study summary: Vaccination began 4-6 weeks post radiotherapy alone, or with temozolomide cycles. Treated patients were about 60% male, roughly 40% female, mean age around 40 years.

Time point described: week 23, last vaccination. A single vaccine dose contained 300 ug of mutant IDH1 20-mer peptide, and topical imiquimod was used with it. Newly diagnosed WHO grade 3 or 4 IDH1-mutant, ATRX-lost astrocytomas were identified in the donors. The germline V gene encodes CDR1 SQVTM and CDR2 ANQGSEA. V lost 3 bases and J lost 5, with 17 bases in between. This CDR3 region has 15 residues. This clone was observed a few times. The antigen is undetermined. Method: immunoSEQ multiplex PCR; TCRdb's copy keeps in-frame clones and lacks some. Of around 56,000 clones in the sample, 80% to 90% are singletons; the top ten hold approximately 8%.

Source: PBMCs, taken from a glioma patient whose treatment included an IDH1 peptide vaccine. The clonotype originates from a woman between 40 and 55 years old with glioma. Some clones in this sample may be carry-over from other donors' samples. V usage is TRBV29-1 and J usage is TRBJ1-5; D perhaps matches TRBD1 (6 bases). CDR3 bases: TGCAGCGTTGAGGAGAAGGGGGACCGTGATCAGCCCCAGCATTTT. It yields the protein CSVEEKGDRDQPQHF.